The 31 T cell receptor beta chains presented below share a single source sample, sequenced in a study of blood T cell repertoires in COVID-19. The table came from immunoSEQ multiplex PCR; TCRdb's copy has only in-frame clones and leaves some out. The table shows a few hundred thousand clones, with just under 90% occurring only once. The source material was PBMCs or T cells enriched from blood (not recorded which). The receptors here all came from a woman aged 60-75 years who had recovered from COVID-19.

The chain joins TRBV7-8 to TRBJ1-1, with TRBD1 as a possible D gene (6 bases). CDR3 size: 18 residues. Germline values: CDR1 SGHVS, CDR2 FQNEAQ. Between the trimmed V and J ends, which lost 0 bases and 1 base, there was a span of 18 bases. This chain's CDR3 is CASSLAFINRGANTEAFF. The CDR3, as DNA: TGTGCCAGCAGCTTAGCGTTCATTAACCGGGGGGCGAACACTGAAGCTTTCTTT. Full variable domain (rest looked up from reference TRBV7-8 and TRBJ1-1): GAGVSQSPRYKVAKRGQDVALRCDPISGHVSLFWYQQALGQGPEFLTYFQNEAQLDKSGLPSDRFFAERPEGSVSTLKIQRTQQEDSAVYLCASSLAFINRGANTEAFFGQGTRLTVV.

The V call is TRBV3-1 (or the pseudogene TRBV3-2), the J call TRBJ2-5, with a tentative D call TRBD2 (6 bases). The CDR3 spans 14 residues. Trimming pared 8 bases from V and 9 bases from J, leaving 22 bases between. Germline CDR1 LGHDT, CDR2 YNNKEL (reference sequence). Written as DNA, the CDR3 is TGTGCCAGCGGTAAAACAGGTGGGCGCGGGGCCCAGTACTTC. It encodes CASGKTGGRGAQYF.

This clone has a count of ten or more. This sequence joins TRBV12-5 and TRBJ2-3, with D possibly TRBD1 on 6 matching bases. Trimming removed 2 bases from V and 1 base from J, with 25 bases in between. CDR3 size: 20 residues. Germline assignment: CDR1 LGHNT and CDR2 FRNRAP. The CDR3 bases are TGTGCTAGTGGTTTGCCTCCCGGGACACCCGATGGGGACGGCACAGATACGCAGTATTTT. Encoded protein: CASGLPPGTPDGDGTDTQYF.

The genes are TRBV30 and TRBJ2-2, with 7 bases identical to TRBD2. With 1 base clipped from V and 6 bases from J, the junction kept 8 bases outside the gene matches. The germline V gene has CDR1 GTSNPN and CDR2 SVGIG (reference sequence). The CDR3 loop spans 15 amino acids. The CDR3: CAWSGLAARAGELFF. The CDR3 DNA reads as TGTGCCTGGAGTGGCCTAGCGGCGAGGGCCGGGGAGCTGTTTTTT.

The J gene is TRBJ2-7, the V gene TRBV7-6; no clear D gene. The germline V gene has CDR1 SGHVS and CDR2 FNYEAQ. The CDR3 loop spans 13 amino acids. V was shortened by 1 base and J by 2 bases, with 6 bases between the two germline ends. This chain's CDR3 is CASSLESPYEQYF. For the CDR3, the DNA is TGTGCCAGCAGCTTAGAGAGTCCCTACGAGCAGTACTTC.

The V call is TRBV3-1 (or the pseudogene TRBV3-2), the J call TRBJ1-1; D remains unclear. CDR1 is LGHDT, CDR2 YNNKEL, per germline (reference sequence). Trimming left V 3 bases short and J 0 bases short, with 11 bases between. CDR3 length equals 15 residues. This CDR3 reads CASSHWSPLNTEAFF. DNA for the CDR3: TGTGCCAGCAGCCATTGGAGCCCCTTGAACACTGAAGCTTTCTTT.

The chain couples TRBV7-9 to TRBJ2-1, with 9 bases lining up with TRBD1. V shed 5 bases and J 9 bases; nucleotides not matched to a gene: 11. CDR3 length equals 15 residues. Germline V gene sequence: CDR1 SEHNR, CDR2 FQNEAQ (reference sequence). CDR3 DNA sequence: TGTGCCAGCAGCCAGGACAGGGGTTGGGACATTGAGCAGTTCTTC. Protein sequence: CASSQDRGWDIEQFF. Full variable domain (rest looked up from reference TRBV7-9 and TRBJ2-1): DTGVSQNPRHKITKRGQNVTFRCDPISEHNRLYWYRQTLGQGPEFLTYFQNEAQLEKSRLLSDRFSAERPKGSFSTLEIQRTEQGDSAMYLCASSQDRGWDIEQFFGPGTRLTVL.

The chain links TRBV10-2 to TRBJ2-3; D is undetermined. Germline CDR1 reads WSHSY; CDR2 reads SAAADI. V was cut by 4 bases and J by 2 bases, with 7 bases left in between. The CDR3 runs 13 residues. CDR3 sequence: CASSVTATDTQYF. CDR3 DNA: TGCGCCAGCAGTGTTACAGCCACAGATACGCAGTATTTT.

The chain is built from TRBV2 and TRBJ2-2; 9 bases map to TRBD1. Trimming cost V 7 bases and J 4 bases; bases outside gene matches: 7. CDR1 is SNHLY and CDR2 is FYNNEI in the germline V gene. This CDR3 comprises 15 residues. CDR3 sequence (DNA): TGTGCCAGCAATCCGGGACAGGGCGGCACCGGGGAGCTGTTTTTT. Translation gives CASNPGQGGTGELFF.

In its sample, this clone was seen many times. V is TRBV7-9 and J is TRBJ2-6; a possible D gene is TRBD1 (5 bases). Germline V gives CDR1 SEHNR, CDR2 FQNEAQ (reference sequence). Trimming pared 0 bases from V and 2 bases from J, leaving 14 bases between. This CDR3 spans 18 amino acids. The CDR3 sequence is CASSLATRVGAGANVLTF. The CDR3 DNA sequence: TGTGCCAGCAGCTTAGCGACCAGGGTCGGTGCTGGGGCCAACGTCCTGACTTTC.

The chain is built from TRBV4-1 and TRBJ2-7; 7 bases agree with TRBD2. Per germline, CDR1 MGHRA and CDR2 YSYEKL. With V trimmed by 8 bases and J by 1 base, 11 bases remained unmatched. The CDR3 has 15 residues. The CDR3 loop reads CASAGRLAASYEQYF. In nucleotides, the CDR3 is TGCGCCAGCGCCGGCCGGCTAGCGGCTTCCTACGAGCAGTACTTC.

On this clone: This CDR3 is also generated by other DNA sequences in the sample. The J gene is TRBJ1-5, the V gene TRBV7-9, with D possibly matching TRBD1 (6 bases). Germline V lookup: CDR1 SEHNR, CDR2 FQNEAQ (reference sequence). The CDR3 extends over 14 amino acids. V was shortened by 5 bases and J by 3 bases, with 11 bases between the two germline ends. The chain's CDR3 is CASSPQGSNQPQHF. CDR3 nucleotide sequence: TGTGCCAGCAGCCCACAGGGATCCAATCAGCCCCAGCATTTT.

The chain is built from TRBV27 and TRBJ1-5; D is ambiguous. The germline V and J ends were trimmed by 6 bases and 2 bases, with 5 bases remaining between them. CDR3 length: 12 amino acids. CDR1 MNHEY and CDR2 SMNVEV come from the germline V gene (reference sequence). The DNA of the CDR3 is TGTGCCAGCAGGGCGGGCAATCAGCCCCAGCATTTT. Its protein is CASRAGNQPQHF.

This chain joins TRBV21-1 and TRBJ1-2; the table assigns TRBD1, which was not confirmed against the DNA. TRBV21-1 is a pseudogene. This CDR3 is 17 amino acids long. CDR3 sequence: CASSGRLDRKKNYGYTF. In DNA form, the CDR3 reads TGTGCCAGCAGCGGTAGGCTGGACAGGAAAAAAAACTATGGCTACACCTTC.

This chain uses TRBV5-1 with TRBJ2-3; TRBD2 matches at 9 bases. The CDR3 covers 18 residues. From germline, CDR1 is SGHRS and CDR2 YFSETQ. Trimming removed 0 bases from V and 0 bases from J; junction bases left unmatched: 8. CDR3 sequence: CASSLEGRLAASTDTQYF. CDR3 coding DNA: TGCGCCAGCAGCTTGGAAGGGCGACTAGCGGCGAGCACAGATACGCAGTATTTT.

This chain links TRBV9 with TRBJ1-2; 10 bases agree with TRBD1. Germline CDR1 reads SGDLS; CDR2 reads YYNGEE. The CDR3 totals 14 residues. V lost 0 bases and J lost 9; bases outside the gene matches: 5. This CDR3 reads CASSVGGQGFSYTF. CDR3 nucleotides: TGTGCCAGCAGCGTAGGGGGACAGGGGTTCAGCTACACCTTC.

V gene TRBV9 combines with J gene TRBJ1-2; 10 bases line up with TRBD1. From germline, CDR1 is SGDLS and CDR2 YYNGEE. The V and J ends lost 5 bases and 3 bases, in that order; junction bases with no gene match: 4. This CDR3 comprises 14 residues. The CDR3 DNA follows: TGTGCCAGCAGTCGAGGACAGGGGGACTATGGCTACACCTTC. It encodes CASSRGQGDYGYTF.

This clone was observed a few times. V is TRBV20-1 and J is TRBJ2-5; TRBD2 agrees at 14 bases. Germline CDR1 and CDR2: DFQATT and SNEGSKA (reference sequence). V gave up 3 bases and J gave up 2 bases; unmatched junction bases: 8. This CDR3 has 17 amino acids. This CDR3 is CSASQGTSGGGQETQYF. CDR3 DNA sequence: TGCAGTGCTAGTCAGGGGACTAGCGGGGGAGGGCAAGAGACCCAGTACTTC.

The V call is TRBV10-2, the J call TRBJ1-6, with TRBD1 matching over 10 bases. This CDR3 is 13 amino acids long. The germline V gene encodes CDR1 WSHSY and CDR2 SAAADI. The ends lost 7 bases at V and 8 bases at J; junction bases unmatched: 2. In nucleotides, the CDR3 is TGCGCCAGCACCGGGACAGGGGATTCACCCCTCCACTTT. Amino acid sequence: CASTGTGDSPLHF.

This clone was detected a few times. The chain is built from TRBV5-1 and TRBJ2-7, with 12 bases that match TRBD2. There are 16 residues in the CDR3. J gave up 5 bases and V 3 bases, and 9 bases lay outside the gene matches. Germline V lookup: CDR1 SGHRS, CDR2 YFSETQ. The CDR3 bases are TGCGCCAGCAGCTCCCAGACTAGCGGGAGTAGAGACGAGCAGTACTTC. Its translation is CASSSQTSGSRDEQYF.

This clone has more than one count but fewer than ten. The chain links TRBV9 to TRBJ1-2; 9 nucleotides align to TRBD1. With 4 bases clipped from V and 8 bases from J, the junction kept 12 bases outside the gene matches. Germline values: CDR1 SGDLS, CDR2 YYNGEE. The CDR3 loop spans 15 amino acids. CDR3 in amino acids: CASSSLLRQGEGYTF. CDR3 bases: TGTGCCAGCAGCTCTCTCCTGAGACAGGGGGAGGGCTACACCTTC.

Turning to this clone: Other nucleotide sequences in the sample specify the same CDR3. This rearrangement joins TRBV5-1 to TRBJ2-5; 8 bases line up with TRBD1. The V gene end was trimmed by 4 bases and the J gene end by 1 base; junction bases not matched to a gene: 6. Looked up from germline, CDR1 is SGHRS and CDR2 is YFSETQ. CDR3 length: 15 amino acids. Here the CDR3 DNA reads TGCGCCAGCAGCGCCGGGACAGGACCCCAAGAGACCCAGTACTTC. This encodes CASSAGTGPQETQYF.

The CDR3 DNA sequence: TGTGCCAGCAGTATACACGTCATGAACACTGAAGCTTTCTTT. Amino acid sequence: CASSIHVMNTEAFF. The chain recombines TRBV28 with TRBJ1-1, with unresolved D. The germline V gene encodes CDR1 MDHEN and CDR2 SYDVKM. This CDR3 has 14 amino acids. Trimming took 5 bases from V and 0 from J, leaving 10 bases between them.

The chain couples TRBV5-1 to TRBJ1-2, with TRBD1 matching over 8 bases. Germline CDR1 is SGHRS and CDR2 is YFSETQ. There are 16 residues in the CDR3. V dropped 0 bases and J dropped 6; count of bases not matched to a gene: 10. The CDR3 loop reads CASSLAPGQGTDGYTF. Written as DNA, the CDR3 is TGCGCCAGCAGCTTGGCCCCCGGACAGGGAACGGATGGCTACACCTTC.

As DNA, the CDR3 is TGTGCCAGCAGCACCCGGACTAGCGGGGGCTACGAGCAGTACTTC. Translation gives CASSTRTSGGYEQYF. The V gene is TRBV11-2, the J gene TRBJ2-7; 13 bases are shared with TRBD2. CDR1 is SGHAT, CDR2 FQNNGV, per germline. The length of the CDR3 is 15 residues. With V trimmed by 5 bases and J by 3 bases, 4 bases remained unmatched.

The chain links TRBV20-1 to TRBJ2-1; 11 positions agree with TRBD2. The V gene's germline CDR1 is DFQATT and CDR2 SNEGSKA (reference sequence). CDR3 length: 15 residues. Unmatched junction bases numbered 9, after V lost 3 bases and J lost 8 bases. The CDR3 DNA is TGCAGTGCTAGTAGTCCTAGCGGGAGGAGCGATGAGCAGTTCTTC. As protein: CSASSPSGRSDEQFF.

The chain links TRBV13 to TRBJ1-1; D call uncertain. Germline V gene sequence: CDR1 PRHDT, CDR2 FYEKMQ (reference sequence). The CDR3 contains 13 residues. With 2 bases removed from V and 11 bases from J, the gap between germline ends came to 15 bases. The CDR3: CASSLSGNPGAFF. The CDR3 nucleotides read TGTGCCAGCAGCTTATCGGGAAACCCGGGGGCTTTCTTT.

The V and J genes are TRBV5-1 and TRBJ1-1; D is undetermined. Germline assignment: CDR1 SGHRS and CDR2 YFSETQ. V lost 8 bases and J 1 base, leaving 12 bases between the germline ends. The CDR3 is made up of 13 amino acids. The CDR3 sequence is CASGRAANTEAFF. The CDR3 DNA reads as TGCGCCAGTGGGCGGGCGGCGAACACTGAAGCTTTCTTT.

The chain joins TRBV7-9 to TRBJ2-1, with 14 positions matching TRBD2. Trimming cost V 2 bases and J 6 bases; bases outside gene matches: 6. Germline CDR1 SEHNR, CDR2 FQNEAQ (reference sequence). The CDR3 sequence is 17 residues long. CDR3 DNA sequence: TGTGCCAGCAGCTTACCGGGACTAGCGGGAGATAGCAATGAGCAGTTCTTC. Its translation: CASSLPGLAGDSNEQFF.

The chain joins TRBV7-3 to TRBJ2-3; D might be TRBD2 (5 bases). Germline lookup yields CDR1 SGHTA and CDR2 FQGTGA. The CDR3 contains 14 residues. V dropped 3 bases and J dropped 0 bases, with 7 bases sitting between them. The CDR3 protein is CASSFRGSTDTQYF. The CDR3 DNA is TGTGCCAGCAGCTTCCGCGGGAGCACAGATACGCAGTATTTT.

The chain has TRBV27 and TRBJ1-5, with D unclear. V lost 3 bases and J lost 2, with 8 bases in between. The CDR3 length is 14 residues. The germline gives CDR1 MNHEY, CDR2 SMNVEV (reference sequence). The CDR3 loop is CASSFSTGNQPQHF. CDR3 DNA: TGTGCCAGCAGTTTCTCAACGGGCAATCAGCCCCAGCATTTT.